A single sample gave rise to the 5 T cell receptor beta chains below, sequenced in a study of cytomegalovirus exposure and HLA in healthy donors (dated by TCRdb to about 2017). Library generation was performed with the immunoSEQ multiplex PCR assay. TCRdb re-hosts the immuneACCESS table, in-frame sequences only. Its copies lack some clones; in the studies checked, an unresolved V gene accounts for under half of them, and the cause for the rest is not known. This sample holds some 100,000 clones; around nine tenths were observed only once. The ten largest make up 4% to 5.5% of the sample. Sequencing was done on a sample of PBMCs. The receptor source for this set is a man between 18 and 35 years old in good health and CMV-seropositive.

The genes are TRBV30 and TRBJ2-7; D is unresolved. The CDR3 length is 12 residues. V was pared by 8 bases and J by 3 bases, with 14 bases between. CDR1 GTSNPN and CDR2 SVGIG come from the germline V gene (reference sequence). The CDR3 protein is CAAQSALYEQYF. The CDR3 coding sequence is TGTGCCGCACAGTCAGCCCTCTACGAGCAGTACTTC. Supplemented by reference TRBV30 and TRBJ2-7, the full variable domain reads SQTIHQWPATLVQPVGSPLSLECTVEGTSNPNLYWYRQAAGRGLQLLFYSVGIGQISSEVPQNLSASRPQDRQFILSSKKLLLSDSGFYLCAAQSALYEQYFGPGTRLTVT.

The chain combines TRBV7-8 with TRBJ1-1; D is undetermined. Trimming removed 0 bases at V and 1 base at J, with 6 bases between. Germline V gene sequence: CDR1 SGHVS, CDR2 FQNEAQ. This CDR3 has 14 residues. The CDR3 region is CASSLAPKNTEAFF. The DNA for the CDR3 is TGTGCCAGCAGCTTAGCTCCAAAGAACACTGAAGCTTTCTTT.

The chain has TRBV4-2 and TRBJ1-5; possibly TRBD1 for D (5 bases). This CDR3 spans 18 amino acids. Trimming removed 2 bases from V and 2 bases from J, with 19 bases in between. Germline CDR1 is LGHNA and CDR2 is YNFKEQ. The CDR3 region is CASSQSSPPGFGNQPQHF. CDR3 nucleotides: TGTGCCAGCAGCCAATCCTCCCCGCCAGGGTTCGGCAATCAGCCCCAGCATTTT.

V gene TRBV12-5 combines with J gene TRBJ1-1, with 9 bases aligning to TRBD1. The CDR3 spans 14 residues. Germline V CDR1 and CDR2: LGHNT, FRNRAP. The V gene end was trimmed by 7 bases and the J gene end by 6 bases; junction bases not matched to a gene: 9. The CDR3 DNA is TGTGCTAGTGATTCGGGACAGGGAGGATCTGAAGCTTTCTTT. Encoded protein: CASDSGQGGSEAFF.

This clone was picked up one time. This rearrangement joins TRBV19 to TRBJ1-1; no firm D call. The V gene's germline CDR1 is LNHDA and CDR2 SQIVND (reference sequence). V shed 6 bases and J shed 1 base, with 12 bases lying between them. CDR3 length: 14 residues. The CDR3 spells CASRWPGKNTEAFF. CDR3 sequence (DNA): TGTGCCAGTAGGTGGCCAGGCAAGAACACTGAAGCTTTCTTT.